This TCR beta chain was found in a study of blood T cell repertoires in COVID-19 (dated by TCRdb to about 2020). In terms of the full investigation: Recovered participants in ImmuneRACE Cohort 3 were defined by two consecutive negative NP/OP PCR tests, clearance by a healthcare professional, or resolution of symptoms. Collaborator samples came from the United States, Italy and Spain and covered acute and convalescent phases of COVID-19. The prospective study material was composed of cDNA or gDNA derived from T cells, B-cell-depleted T cells, or PBMCs. The dataset comprised deeply sampled blood TCRbeta repertoires from subjects exposed to, actively infected with, or recovered from COVID-19. A freely available public database, intended as a resource for researchers studying the immune response to SARS-CoV-2, is where the repertoires were released. Samples were obtained from the ongoing ImmuneRACE study (first 160 participants) and from over a thousand subjects provided by 6 global collaborators. A de-identified subject ID, COVID-19 status, age in years and sex were almost always included in the sample metadata. Where HLA class I and class II types were available, the types were taken from metadata supplied by the sample provider, not from assay-based typing.

Its CDR3 holds 19 amino acids, cysteine through phenylalanine. Of all the DNA, just the CDR3 is kept, 57 bases in frame from base 1. CDR1 is given as KGHSH and CDR2 as LQKENI, both from the germline V gene. Trimmed from V: 3 bases; trimmed from J: 0 bases; junction bases lacking a gene match: 12. What the work shows at the level of the full study, not this receptor alone: The amount of clinical and demographic metadata varied by source and participant and was provided uncurated.

TCRbeta CDR3 regions were amplified from genomic DNA using the immunoSEQ Assay, a bias-controlled multiplex PCR. From the authors' description of their analysis: The number of nucleated cells in each sample was estimated by amplification of reference gene primers within the assay. To quantify the absolute abundance of each unique TCRbeta CDR3 rearrangement, sequence reads were collapsed and filtered. Productive Simpson clonality was computed per sample as the square root of Simpson's diversity index over productive rearrangements. TCRdb re-hosts the immuneACCESS table, in-frame sequences only. Its copies lack some clones; in the studies checked, an unresolved V gene accounts for under half of them, and the cause for the rest is not known. V and J calls and clone size come straight from that table; D and trimming were deduced from the DNA. This sample gives some 300,000 clones in total; approximately 90% of them show up just once. Around 2% of the sample rests with the top ten.

Concerning this clone: This clone's antigen is unknown. No base qualities exist here, and no much larger clone lies one base off it.

Participants in the prospective study were aged roughly 18 to 100 years, lived in 20 to 30 United States geographic areas, and enrolled through a virtual design. In the prospective study, cohorts were assigned on the basis of participant-reported clinical history obtained from a screening survey and a study questionnaire. Each participant in the prospective study had whole blood, serum and a nasopharyngeal or oropharyngeal swab collected by mobile phlebotomists. Over a roughly 2-month period, participants in the prospective study had the option of providing additional blood draws and questionnaires. Before DNA extraction, blood samples from the prospective study were shipped at room temperature or frozen.

Sequenced material: PBMCs or T cells enriched from blood (not recorded which). The chain is assembled from TRBV18 and TRBJ2-1; a stretch of 9 junction bases matches TRBD1. The sequence was obtained from a woman aged 55-69 years in a cohort exposed to, infected with or recovered from COVID-19 (not recorded which). In nucleotide form, the sequence is TGTGCCAGCTCACCCCAACAAATCGACAGGGGGAGCTCCTACAATGAGCAGTTCTTC. This translates into CASSPQQIDRGSSYNEQFF.